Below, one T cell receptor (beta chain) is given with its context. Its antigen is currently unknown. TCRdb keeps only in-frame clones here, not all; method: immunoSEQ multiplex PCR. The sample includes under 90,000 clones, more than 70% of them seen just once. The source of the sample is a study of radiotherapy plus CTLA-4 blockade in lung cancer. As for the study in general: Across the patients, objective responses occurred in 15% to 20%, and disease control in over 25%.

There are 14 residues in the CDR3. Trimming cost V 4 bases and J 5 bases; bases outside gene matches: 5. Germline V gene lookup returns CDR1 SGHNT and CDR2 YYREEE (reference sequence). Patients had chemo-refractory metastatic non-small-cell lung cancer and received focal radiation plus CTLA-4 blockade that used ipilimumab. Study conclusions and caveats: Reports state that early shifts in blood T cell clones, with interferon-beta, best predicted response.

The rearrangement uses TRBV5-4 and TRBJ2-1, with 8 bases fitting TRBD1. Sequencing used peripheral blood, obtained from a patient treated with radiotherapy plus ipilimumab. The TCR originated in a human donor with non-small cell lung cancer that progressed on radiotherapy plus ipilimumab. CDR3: CASSPRGRDNEQFF. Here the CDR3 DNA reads TGTGCCAGCAGCCCCAGGGGGCGTGACAATGAGCAGTTCTTC.